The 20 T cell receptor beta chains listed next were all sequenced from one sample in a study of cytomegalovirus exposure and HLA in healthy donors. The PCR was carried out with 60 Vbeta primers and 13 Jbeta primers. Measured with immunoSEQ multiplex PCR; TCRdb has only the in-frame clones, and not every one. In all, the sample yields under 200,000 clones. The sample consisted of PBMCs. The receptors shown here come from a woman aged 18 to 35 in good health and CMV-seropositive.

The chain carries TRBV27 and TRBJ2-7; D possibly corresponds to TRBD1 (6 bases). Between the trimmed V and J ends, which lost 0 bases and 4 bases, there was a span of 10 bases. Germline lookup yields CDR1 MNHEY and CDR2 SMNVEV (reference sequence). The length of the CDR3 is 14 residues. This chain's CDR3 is CASSLSIGGYEQYF. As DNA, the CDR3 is TGTGCCAGCAGTTTATCGATAGGGGGATACGAGCAGTACTTC.

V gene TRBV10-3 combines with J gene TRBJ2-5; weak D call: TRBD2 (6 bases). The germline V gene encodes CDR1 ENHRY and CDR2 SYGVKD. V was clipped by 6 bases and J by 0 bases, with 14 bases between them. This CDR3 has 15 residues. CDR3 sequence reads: CAISPRDSHQETQYF. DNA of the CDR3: TGTGCCATCAGCCCCCGGGACTCACACCAAGAGACCCAGTACTTC.

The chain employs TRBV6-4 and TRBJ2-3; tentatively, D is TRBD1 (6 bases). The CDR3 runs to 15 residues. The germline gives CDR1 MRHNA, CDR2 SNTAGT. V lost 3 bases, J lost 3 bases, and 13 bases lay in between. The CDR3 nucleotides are TGTGCCAGCAGTGAACGACAGGACACTACAGATACGCAGTATTTT. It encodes CASSERQDTTDTQYF.

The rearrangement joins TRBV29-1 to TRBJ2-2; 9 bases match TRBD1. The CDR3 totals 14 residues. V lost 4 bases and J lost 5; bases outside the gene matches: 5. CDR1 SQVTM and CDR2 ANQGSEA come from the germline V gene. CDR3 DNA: TGCAGCGTTGGACAGGGGGAATGGACCGGGGAGCTGTTTTTT. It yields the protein CSVGQGEWTGELFF.

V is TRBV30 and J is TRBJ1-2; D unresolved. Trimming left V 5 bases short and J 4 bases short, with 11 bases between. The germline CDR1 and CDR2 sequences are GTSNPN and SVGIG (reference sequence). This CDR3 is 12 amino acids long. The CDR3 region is CAWSRGFYGYTF. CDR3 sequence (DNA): TGTGCCTGGTCAAGAGGCTTCTATGGCTACACCTTC.

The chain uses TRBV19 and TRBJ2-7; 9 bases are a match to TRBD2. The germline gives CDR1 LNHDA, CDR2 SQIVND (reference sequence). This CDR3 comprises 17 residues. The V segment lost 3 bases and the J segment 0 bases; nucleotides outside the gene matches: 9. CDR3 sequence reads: CASSIGNPGLASYEQYF. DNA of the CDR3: TGTGCCAGTAGTATTGGCAATCCGGGACTAGCCTCCTACGAGCAGTACTTC. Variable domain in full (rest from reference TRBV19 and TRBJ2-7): DGGITQSPKYLFRKEGQNVTLSCEQNLNHDAMYWYRQDPGQGLRLIYYSQIVNDFQKGDIAEGYSVSREKKESFPLTVTSAQKNPTAFYLCASSIGNPGLASYEQYFGPGTRLTVT.

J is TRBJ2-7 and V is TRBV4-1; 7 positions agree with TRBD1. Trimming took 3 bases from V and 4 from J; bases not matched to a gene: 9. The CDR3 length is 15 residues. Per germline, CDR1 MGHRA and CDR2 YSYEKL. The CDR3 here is CASSHPWTGTYEQYF. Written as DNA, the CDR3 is TGCGCCAGCAGCCACCCCTGGACAGGCACATACGAGCAGTACTTC.

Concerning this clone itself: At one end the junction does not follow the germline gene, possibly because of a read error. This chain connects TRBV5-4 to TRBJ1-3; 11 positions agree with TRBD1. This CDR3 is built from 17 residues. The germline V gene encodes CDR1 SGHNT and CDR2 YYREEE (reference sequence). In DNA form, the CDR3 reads TGTGCCAACAGCATCCGGACAGGGGGCCTTTCTGGAAACACCATATATTTT. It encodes CANSIRTGGLSGNTIYF.

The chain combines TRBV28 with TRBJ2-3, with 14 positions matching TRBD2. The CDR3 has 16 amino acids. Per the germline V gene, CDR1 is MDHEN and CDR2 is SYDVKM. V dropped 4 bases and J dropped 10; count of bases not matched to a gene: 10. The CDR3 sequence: CASSSPGTSGGSAQYF. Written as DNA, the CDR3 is TGTGCCAGCAGTTCCCCCGGGACTAGCGGGGGCAGTGCGCAGTATTTT.

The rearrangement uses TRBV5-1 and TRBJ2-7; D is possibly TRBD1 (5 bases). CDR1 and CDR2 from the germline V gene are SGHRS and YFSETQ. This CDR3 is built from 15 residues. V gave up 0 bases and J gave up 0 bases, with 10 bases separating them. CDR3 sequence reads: CASSLDRSSSYEQYF. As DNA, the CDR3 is TGCGCCAGCAGCTTGGACAGGTCGAGCTCCTACGAGCAGTACTTC.

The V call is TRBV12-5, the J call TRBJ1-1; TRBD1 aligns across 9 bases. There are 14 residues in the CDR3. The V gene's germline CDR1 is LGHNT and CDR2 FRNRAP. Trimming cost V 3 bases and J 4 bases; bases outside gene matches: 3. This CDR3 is CASGLTGGITEAFF. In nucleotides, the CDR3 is TGTGCTAGTGGTTTAACAGGGGGCATCACTGAAGCTTTCTTT.

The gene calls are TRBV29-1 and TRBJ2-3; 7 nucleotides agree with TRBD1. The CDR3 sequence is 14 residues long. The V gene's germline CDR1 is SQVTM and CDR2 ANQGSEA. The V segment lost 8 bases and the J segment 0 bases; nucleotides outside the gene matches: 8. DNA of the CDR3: TGCAGCTATCCCGGGACAGCGAGCACAGATACGCAGTATTTT. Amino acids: CSYPGTASTDTQYF.

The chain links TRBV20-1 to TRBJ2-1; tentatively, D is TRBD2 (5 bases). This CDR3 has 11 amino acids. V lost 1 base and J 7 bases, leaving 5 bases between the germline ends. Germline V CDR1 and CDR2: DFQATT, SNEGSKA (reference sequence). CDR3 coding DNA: TGCAGTGCTAGAGGAGGGAATGAGCAGTTCTTC. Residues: CSARGGNEQFF.

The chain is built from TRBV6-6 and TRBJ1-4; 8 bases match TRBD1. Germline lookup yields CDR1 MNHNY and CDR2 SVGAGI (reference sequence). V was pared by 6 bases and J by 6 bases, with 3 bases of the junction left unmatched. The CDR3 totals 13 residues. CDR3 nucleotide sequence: TGTGCCAGCAGAGCAGGGGGCGATGAAAAACTGTTTTTT. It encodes CASRAGGDEKLFF.

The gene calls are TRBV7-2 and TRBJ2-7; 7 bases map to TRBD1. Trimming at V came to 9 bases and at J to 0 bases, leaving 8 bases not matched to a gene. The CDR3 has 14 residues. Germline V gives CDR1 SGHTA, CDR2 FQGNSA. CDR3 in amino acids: CARRGQISSYEQYF. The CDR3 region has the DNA TGTGCCAGGAGGGGACAGATTTCCTCCTACGAGCAGTACTTC. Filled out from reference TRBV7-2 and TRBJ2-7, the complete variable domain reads GAGVSQSPSNKVTEKGKDVELRCDPISGHTALYWYRQSLGQGLEFLIYFQGNSAPDKSGLPSDRFSAERTGGSVSTLTIQRTQQEDSAVYLCARRGQISSYEQYFGPGTRLTVT.

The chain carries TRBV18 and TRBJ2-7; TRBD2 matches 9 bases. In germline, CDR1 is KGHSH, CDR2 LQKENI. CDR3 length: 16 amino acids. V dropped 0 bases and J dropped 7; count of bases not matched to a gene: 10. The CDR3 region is CASSPPAGGSGPEQYF. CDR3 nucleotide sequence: TGTGCCAGCTCACCACCGGCGGGAGGGTCCGGGCCGGAGCAGTACTTC.

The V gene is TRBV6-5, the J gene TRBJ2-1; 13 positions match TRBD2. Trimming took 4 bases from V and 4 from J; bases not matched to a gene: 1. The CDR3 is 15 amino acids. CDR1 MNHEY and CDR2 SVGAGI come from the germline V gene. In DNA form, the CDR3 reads TGTGCCAGCAGTTGGACTAGCGGGGGTTACAATGAGCAGTTCTTC. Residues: CASSWTSGGYNEQFF.

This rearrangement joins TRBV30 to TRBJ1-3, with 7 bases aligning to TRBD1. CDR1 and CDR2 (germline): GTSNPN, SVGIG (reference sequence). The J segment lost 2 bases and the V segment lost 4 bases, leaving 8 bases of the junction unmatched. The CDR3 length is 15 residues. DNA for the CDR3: TGTGCCTGGACCGTATTCGGGACAGCTGGAAACACCATATATTTT. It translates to CAWTVFGTAGNTIYF. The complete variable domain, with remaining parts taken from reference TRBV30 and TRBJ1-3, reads SQTIHQWPATLVQPVGSPLSLECTVEGTSNPNLYWYRQAAGRGLQLLFYSVGIGQISSEVPQNLSASRPQDRQFILSSKKLLLSDSGFYLCAWTVFGTAGNTIYFGEGSWLTVV.

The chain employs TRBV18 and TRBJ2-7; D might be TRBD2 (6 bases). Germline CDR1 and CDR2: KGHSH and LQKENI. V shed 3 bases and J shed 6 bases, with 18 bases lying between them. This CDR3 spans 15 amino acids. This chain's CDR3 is CASSPGLTLFSEQYF. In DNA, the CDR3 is TGTGCCAGCTCACCGGGACTGACCCTCTTCAGCGAGCAGTACTTC.

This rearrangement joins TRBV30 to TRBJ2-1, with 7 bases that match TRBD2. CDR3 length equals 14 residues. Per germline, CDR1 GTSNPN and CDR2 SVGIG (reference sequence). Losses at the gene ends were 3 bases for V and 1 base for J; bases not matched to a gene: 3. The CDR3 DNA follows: TGTGCCTGGAGGGGAGGGCAGTCCTACAATGAGCAGTTCTTC. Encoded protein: CAWRGGQSYNEQFF.